This T cell receptor beta chain was recovered during a study of blood T cell repertoires in COVID-19. Looking at the study overall: T cells, B-cell-depleted T cells, or PBMCs provided the cDNA or gDNA that served as material.

Methods used by the authors: Quantification of nucleated cells was approximated via reference gene primer amplification. Assay: immunoSEQ multiplex PCR; the TCRdb copy retains only in-frame clones and omits some. That table gives V, J and clone size, and the DNA gave D and trimming. Counted here are under 95,000 clones, around 78% occurring once; the ten biggest clones make up around 10%. The sequenced sample was peripheral blood. This sequence was found in a human donor in a cohort sampled during active COVID-19.

Here the CDR3 DNA reads TGTGCCAGCAGTTACTTGGGGCTCGGGGGGGAAAAACTGTTTTTT. It encodes CASSYLGLGGEKLFF. The chain is built from TRBV6-6 and TRBJ1-4, with D maybe TRBD1 (5 bases). V shed 1 base and J shed 8 bases, with 14 bases lying between them. From germline, CDR1 is MNHNY and CDR2 SVGAGI (reference sequence). The CDR3 is 15 residues long.